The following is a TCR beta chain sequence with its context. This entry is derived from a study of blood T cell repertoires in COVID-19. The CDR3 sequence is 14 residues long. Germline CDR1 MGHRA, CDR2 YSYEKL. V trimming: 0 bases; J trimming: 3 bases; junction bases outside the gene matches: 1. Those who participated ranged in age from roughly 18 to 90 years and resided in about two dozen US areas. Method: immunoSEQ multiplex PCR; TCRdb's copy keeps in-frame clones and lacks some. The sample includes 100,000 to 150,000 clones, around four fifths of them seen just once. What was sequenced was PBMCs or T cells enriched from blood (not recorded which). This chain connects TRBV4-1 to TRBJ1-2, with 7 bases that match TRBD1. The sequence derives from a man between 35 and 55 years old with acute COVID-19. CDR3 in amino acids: CASSQEQGYYGYTF. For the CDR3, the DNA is TGCGCCAGCAGCCAAGAACAGGGGTACTATGGCTACACCTTC.